The 18 T cell receptor beta chains in this list originate from one sample, sequenced in a study of blood T cell repertoires in COVID-19. Measured with immunoSEQ multiplex PCR; TCRdb has only the in-frame clones, and not every one. The sample shows 130,000 to 150,000 clones, approximately 80% of them seen only once. Sequenced input: peripheral blood. The receptor set was obtained from a human donor with acute or convalescent COVID-19. The donor label of this sample is uncertain.

The genes are TRBV11-1 and TRBJ1-6, with a tentative D call TRBD1 (6 bases). V gave up 1 base and J gave up 7 bases, with 8 bases separating them. CDR1 SGHAT and CDR2 FQDESV come from the germline V gene (reference sequence). The CDR3 has 14 amino acids. CDR3 amino acids: CASSLGRGNSPLHF. In DNA form, the CDR3 reads TGTGCCAGCAGCTTAGGCAGGGGCAATTCACCCCTCCACTTT.

This chain joins TRBV4-1 and TRBJ2-7, with 7 bases identical to TRBD1. V lost 0 bases to trimming and J lost 3 bases; unmatched junction nucleotides: 5. There are 15 residues in the CDR3. Germline V gene data show CDR1 as MGHRA and CDR2 as YSYEKL. The chain's CDR3 is CASSQEPTGRYEQYV. For the CDR3, the DNA is TGCGCCAGCAGCCAAGAGCCGACAGGGCGCTACGAGCAGTACGTC.

The rearrangement uses TRBV5-8 and TRBJ1-6; 8 bases fit TRBD1. The CDR3 has 11 residues. Germline CDR1 SGHTS, CDR2 YDEGEE. With V trimmed by 4 bases and J by 17 bases, 5 bases remained unmatched. The CDR3 nucleotides are TGTGCCAGCAGCGACTGGGACAGGATCCACTTT. Amino acid sequence: CASSDWDRIHF.

This clone was found a few times. The rearrangement links TRBV10-3 to TRBJ1-3; D gene unclear. The CDR3 is 16 residues long. V lost 3 bases and J 0 bases, leaving 12 bases between the germline ends. Germline values: CDR1 ENHRY, CDR2 SYGVKD. CDR3 DNA sequence: TGTGCCATCAGTGAAACGCTCAGAAGCTCTGGAAACACCATATATTTT. It translates to CAISETLRSSGNTIYF.

The chain uses TRBV6-4 and TRBJ1-2, with D perhaps matching TRBD1 (5 bases). Germline V CDR1 and CDR2: MRHNA, SNTAGT. The length of the CDR3 is 16 residues. Trimming took 2 bases from V and 4 from J, leaving 17 bases between them. The DNA for the CDR3 is TGTGCCAGCAGTGACGTATGGGGCCAGGGAGGCTATGGCTACACCTTC. Residues: CASSDVWGQGGYGYTF.

The V and J genes are TRBV2 and TRBJ2-7; 8 nucleotides match TRBD2. CDR1 is SNHLY and CDR2 is FYNNEI in the germline V gene. V was clipped by 5 bases and J by 3 bases; unmatched bases: 3. The CDR3 spans 13 residues. CDR3: CASSPLAGYEQYV. CDR3 DNA: TGTGCCAGCAGTCCCCTAGCGGGCTACGAGCAGTACGTC.

The rearrangement links TRBV2 to TRBJ1-3; D perhaps matches TRBD1 (6 bases). Per germline, CDR1 SNHLY and CDR2 FYNNEI. Trimming took off 3 bases at V and 2 bases at J, with 14 bases between the two ends. This CDR3 has 16 amino acids. CDR3 sequence: CASSEGTGNTGNTIYF. The CDR3 coding sequence is TGTGCCAGCAGTGAGGGAACAGGGAACACTGGAAACACCATATATTTT.

This chain joins TRBV4-1 and TRBJ2-1; 12 bases map to TRBD2. CDR3 size: 16 residues. Germline V gene lookup returns CDR1 MGHRA and CDR2 YSYEKL. The junction had 6 bases not matched to a gene; V was cut back by 3 bases and J by 6 bases. DNA for the CDR3: TGCGCCAGCAGCCAGCTAGCGGGGGGGCCGGGCAATGAGCAGTTCTTC. Its translation is CASSQLAGGPGNEQFF.

The chain has TRBV7-9 and TRBJ1-1, with unresolved D. The length of the CDR3 is 13 residues. V lost 2 bases and J lost 1, with 5 bases in between. In germline, CDR1 is SEHNR, CDR2 FQNEAQ (reference sequence). The CDR3 bases are TGTGCCAGCAGCTTATTAGAGAACACTGAAGCTTTCTTT. Translated: CASSLLENTEAFF.

The V call is TRBV2, the J call TRBJ1-2, with 7 bases aligning to TRBD1. Germline CDR1 reads SNHLY; CDR2 reads FYNNEI. Germline trimming cut 8 bases from V and 2 bases from J; bases unmatched to any gene: 2. There are 12 residues in the CDR3. CDR3 amino acids: CASGQENYGYTF. DNA of the CDR3: TGTGCCAGCGGACAGGAGAACTATGGCTACACCTTC.

This chain links TRBV3-1 (or the pseudogene TRBV3-2) with TRBJ2-5, with 8 nucleotides matching TRBD2. The CDR3 extends over 15 amino acids. J was trimmed by 7 bases and V by 2 bases; bases with no gene match: 9. CDR1 and CDR2 (germline): LGHDT, YNNKEL (reference sequence). DNA of the CDR3: TGTGCCAGCAGCCAAAGCCGACTAGCGTCCTCGACCCAGTACTTC. Residues: CASSQSRLASSTQYF.

In its sample, this clone was seen once. The gene calls are TRBV30 and TRBJ1-2, with 9 bases that match TRBD1. J lost 4 bases, V lost 2 bases, and 8 bases had no gene match. CDR3 length: 15 residues. Germline CDR1 GTSNPN, CDR2 SVGIG (reference sequence). CDR3 DNA: TGTGCCTGGAGTCCAGGGACAGGGAGGGGCTATGGCTACACCTTC. Amino acids: CAWSPGTGRGYGYTF.

In this sample, this clone turned up once. The gene calls are TRBV30 and TRBJ1-5, with D possibly matching TRBD1 (6 bases). The V gene lost 5 bases and the J gene lost 0 bases, with 14 bases spanning the gap. The germline V gene encodes CDR1 GTSNPN and CDR2 SVGIG (reference sequence). This CDR3 spans 15 amino acids. The CDR3 region is CAWGHKQGSNQPQHF. The DNA of the CDR3 is TGTGCCTGGGGTCACAAACAGGGTAGCAATCAGCCCCAGCATTTT.

This chain joins TRBV11-2 and TRBJ2-7; 13 nucleotides align to TRBD2. With 5 bases clipped from V and 4 bases from J, the junction kept 2 bases outside the gene matches. From germline, CDR1 is SGHAT and CDR2 FQNNGV. CDR3 length: 14 amino acids. The CDR3 nucleotides are TGTGCCAGCAGCCCGGGACTAGCGGGATACGAGCAGTACGTC. This sequence encodes CASSPGLAGYEQYV.

The chain couples TRBV3-1 (or the pseudogene TRBV3-2) to TRBJ2-1; D possibly corresponds to TRBD2 (6 bases). This CDR3 is 14 amino acids long. V was cut by 4 bases and J by 6 bases, with 13 bases left in between. Germline V gives CDR1 LGHDT, CDR2 YNNKEL (reference sequence). CDR3: CASSRGTGINEQFF. The DNA for the CDR3 is TGTGCCAGCAGCCGCGGGACGGGGATCAATGAGCAGTTCTTC.

The J gene is TRBJ1-1, the V gene TRBV18; D is ambiguous. Germline-derived CDR1 and CDR2 are KGHSH and LQKENI. The CDR3 runs to 13 residues. The V gene lost 8 bases and the J gene lost 4 bases, with 14 bases spanning the gap. The CDR3 is CASAPGLATEAFF. In nucleotides, the CDR3 is TGTGCCAGCGCGCCAGGTCTGGCCACTGAAGCTTTCTTT.

The V and J genes are TRBV24-1 and TRBJ2-2, with TRBD1 matching over 7 bases. V trimming: 4 bases; J trimming: 0 bases; junction bases outside the gene matches: 7. The CDR3 runs 17 residues. Germline V gene sequence: CDR1 KGHDR, CDR2 SFDVKD. CDR3: CATSEGDRVTNTGELFF. In DNA, the CDR3 is TGTGCCACCAGTGAAGGGGACAGAGTAACGAACACCGGGGAGCTGTTTTTT.

This chain links TRBV9 with TRBJ2-3; D gene unclear. Trimming left V 0 bases short and J 0 bases short, with 11 bases between. CDR1 is SGDLS, CDR2 YYNGEE, per germline. This CDR3 spans 16 amino acids. The CDR3 region has the DNA TGTGCCAGCAGCGTAGACAAGTTTTCTAGCACAGATACGCAGTATTTT. Translation gives CASSVDKFSSTDTQYF.